The text below deals with one TCR beta chain. The antigen remains unidentified. Per the germline V gene, CDR1 is LNHDA and CDR2 is SQIVND (reference sequence). V lost 1 base and J lost 7, with 13 bases in between. The CDR3 extends over 15 amino acids. The sample belongs to a study of cytomegalovirus exposure and HLA in healthy donors. General study results and limits: In a later analysis, V- and J-gene trimming of beta chains associated with a DCLRE1C missense variant, replicated independently. The classifier was said to identify cytomegalovirus status with high specificity and sensitivity.

The PCR contained 60 Vbeta and 13 Jbeta primers. Libraries were prepared by immunoSEQ multiplex PCR; TCRdb keeps only in-frame clonotypes and omits some of them. The sample has roughly 160,000 clones; 75% to 80% are singletons. This rearrangement joins TRBV19 to TRBJ2-2, with D possibly being TRBD1 (5 bases). The TCR was taken from a man over 45 in good health and CMV-seropositive. Sequencing used PBMCs. CDR3 nucleotides: TGTGCCAGTAGTATAGGGACACTTTGGAGCGGGGAGCTGTTTTTT. Translation gives CASSIGTLWSGELFF. The whole variable domain, filled in from reference TRBV19 and TRBJ2-2, reads DGGITQSPKYLFRKEGQNVTLSCEQNLNHDAMYWYRQDPGQGLRLIYYSQIVNDFQKGDIAEGYSVSREKKESFPLTVTSAQKNPTAFYLCASSIGTLWSGELFFGEGSRLTVL.